This T cell receptor beta chain was sequenced in a study of T cells in Graves' hyperthyroidism and ophthalmopathy. This clonotype has more than one count but fewer than ten. Amplified regions were TCR beta CDR3 sequences from RNA transcripts. First-round RT-PCR of the TCR CDR3 relied on the HTBI primer set. Each CDR3 protein gets one entry after TCRdb re-called the multiplex PCR reads with MiXCR. The data contain over 300,000 distinct CDR3 sequences, approximately 13% of them seen just once; the ten biggest clones take up more than 9.5%. Exclusion followed for patients with uncontrolled infection, other autoimmune disease, pregnancy or lactation. This clonotype was obtained from a woman aged 60-70 years with Graves' hyperthyroidism. The source material was blood.

The CDR3 spells CASSLGQGRNEAQYF. The CDR3 DNA reads TGTGCCAGCAGCTTAGGACAGGGCCGAAATGAGGCCCAGTACTTC. The chain combines TRBV11-3 with TRBJ2-5; 7 bases agree with TRBD1. In germline, CDR1 is SGHNT, CDR2 YENEEA. With V trimmed by 1 base and J by 9 bases, 11 bases remained unmatched. The CDR3 has 15 residues.